This entry describes one T cell receptor (beta chain). This specimen belongs to a study of cytomegalovirus exposure and HLA in healthy donors. Study in general: Genotyping showed 75% to 90% of hundreds of donors falling in the Caucasian-associated ancestry cluster.

The PCR had 60 Vbeta and 13 Jbeta primers. Sequenced by immunoSEQ multiplex PCR; TCRdb stores in-frame clones only, minus some. Counted here are approximately 150,000 clones, 77% occurring once; the ten biggest clones make up 1.5% to 2%. V dropped 4 bases and J dropped 7 bases, with 16 bases sitting between them. CDR1 is SNHLY and CDR2 is FYNNEI in the germline V gene. This CDR3 spans 15 amino acids. The chain carries TRBV2 and TRBJ2-2; D possibly corresponds to TRBD2 (5 bases). The sequence derives from a female donor in good health and CMV-seronegative. Material for sequencing was PBMCs. In nucleotides, the CDR3 is TGTGCCAGCAGTGTCGCGGGCGTGGTAAGCGGGGAGCTGTTTTTT. Its translation is CASSVAGVVSGELFF.